What follows are 27 T cell receptor beta chains derived from one specimen sequenced in a study of regulatory T cells in long-lasting Graves disease. Described time point: newly diagnosed GD, antithyroid drugs for less than 3 months. After RNA was extracted from PBMCs, the TCR library was made from it. CDR3-region Arm-PCR and iRepertoire HTBI primers produced the TCR beta libraries. TCRdb reprocessed the multiplex PCR reads via MiXCR and lists one record per CDR3 protein. The sample lists 450,000 to 600,000 distinct CDR3 sequences; approximately 13% were seen once. These data also featured in a second study, about T cells in Graves' hyperthyroidism and ophthalmopathy.

The sample here was peripheral blood mononuclear cells (PBMCs), taken at new diagnosis, from a patient treated with antithyroid drugs. The origin of the receptors is a man younger than 45 with Graves disease.

The table lists this clonotype with many counts. The V and J genes are TRBV5-1 and TRBJ2-2; D remains ambiguous. The CDR3 contains 15 residues. Germline-derived CDR1 and CDR2 are SGHRS and YFSETQ. Trimming shortened V by 0 bases and J by 6 bases, and 12 bases separated the two germline ends. The CDR3, as DNA: TGCGCCAGCAGCTTGGAAGTGGCCAGAGCCGGGGAGCTGTTTTTT. Encoded protein: CASSLEVARAGELFF. The variable domain in full, with the rest retrieved from reference TRBV5-1 and TRBJ2-2, is KAGVTQTPRYLIKTRGQQVTLSCSPISGHRSVSWYQQTPGQGLQFLFEYFSETQRNKGNFPGRFSGRQFSNSRSEMNVSTLELGDSALYLCASSLEVARAGELFFGEGSRLTVL.

This clonotype was detected many times. The chain has TRBV11-2 and TRBJ2-7; weak D call: TRBD2 (6 bases). V was clipped by 8 bases and J by 2 bases, with 13 bases between them. The length of the CDR3 is 13 residues. Looked up from germline, CDR1 is SGHAT and CDR2 is FQNNGV. The CDR3, as DNA: TGTGCCAGCGCTCGGACTACAACCTACGAGCAGTACTTC. This gives the protein CASARTTTYEQYF.

This clonotype was seen many times. The chain combines TRBV15 with TRBJ1-4, with a possible D match to TRBD1 (6 bases). The V end was cut by 1 base, the J end by 3 bases, with 9 bases between. The CDR3 loop spans 15 amino acids. In germline, CDR1 is LNHNV, CDR2 YYDKDF (reference sequence). The CDR3 region is CATSRGGGSNEKLFF. For the CDR3, the DNA is TGTGCCACCAGCAGAGGAGGGGGTTCTAATGAAAAACTGTTTTTT.

At least ten counts were recorded for this clonotype. The J gene is TRBJ2-7, the V gene TRBV27; 8 bases are shared with TRBD2. Germline CDR1 reads MNHEY; CDR2 reads SMNVEV (reference sequence). The ends lost 6 bases at V and 2 bases at J; junction bases unmatched: 12. The CDR3 runs 16 residues. CDR3 nucleotides: TGTGCCAGCAGCCCCCGGGGGCGGGAGGAAACCTACGAGCAGTACTTC. It yields the protein CASSPRGREETYEQYF.

This clonotype was recorded many times. The V and J genes are TRBV2 and TRBJ2-1; D is uncertain. CDR1 SNHLY and CDR2 FYNNEI come from the germline V gene. CDR3 size: 11 residues. The V gene lost 7 bases and the J gene lost 9 bases, with 10 bases spanning the gap. The CDR3 DNA sequence: TGTGCCAGCAACTGGCGAGCTGAGCAGTTCTTC. Translating gives CASNWRAEQFF.

This clonotype was seen many times. V gene TRBV12-3 or TRBV12-4 combines with J gene TRBJ2-1, with 11 nucleotides matching TRBD2. V lost 1 base to trimming and J lost 5 bases; unmatched junction nucleotides: 4. The CDR3 runs 16 residues. CDR3 in amino acids: CASSLEGLAGNNEQFF. The CDR3 nucleotides are TGTGCCAGCAGTTTAGAAGGACTAGCGGGTAACAATGAGCAGTTCTTC.

This clonotype turned up a few times. The chain employs TRBV10-1 and TRBJ1-1; D not certain. The CDR3 runs to 16 residues. V was trimmed by 0 bases and J by 11 bases, leaving 22 bases between them. Germline V gene data show CDR1 as WNHNN and CDR2 as SYGVQD (reference sequence). The CDR3 DNA sequence: TGCGCCAGCAGTGAGTCGGGGTCGAACCCACGGCTATCCGCTTTCTTT. Its protein is CASSESGSNPRLSAFF.

This clonotype was picked up many times. CDR3 sequence reads: CSAREVTRPQDTQYF. CDR3 DNA sequence: TGCAGTGCTAGAGAGGTGACTAGGCCCCAAGATACGCAGTATTTT. The rearrangement joins TRBV20-1 to TRBJ2-3, with a tentative D call TRBD2 (6 bases). V dropped 0 bases and J dropped 5 bases, with 15 bases sitting between them. This CDR3 has 15 amino acids. From germline, CDR1 is DFQATT and CDR2 SNEGSKA (reference sequence).

This clonotype was found many times. The chain recombines TRBV28 with TRBJ1-3, with D hard to call. This CDR3 comprises 15 residues. Germline V gene lookup returns CDR1 MDHEN and CDR2 SYDVKM. Trimming cost V 4 bases and J 0 bases, with 10 bases left between them. DNA for the CDR3: TGTGCCAGCAGTTCGTCCGGACTCTCTGGAAACACCATATATTTT. It yields the protein CASSSSGLSGNTIYF.

The rearrangement uses TRBV20-1 and TRBJ1-1; 10 nucleotides align to TRBD1. The V gene end was trimmed by 5 bases and the J gene end by 4 bases; junction bases not matched to a gene: 10. The CDR3 totals 15 residues. The germline V gene has CDR1 DFQATT and CDR2 SNEGSKA (reference sequence). The CDR3 DNA follows: TGCAGTGCTTGGGACAGGGGAGGGGGCAGCACTGAAGCTTTCTTT. Its translation: CSAWDRGGGSTEAFF.

This clonotype has a count of ten or more. V usage is TRBV7-2 and J usage is TRBJ1-6; D is uncertain. CDR1 is SGHTA, CDR2 FQGNSA, per germline. V dropped 4 bases and J dropped 6 bases, with 16 bases sitting between them. The CDR3 runs 16 residues. The CDR3 here is CASSSNNGGSNSPLHF. The DNA of the CDR3 is TGTGCCAGCAGCTCTAACAACGGCGGGAGTAATTCACCCCTCCACTTT.

This clonotype was detected only once. This may arise from a read error, as a much more abundant clone is one base away. The J gene is TRBJ2-7, the V gene TRBV7-6; D unresolved. The CDR3 length is 15 residues. The germline V and J ends were trimmed by 2 bases and 5 bases, with 16 bases remaining between them. Germline lookup yields CDR1 SGHVS and CDR2 FNYEAQ. The CDR3 nucleotides read TGTGCCAGCAGCTTACGAAACCGGGTCGTCGACGAGCAGTACTTC. Residues: CASSLRNRVVDEQYF. The whole variable domain, filled in from reference TRBV7-6 and TRBJ2-7, reads GAGVSQSPRYKVTKRGQDVALRCDPISGHVSLYWYRQALGQGPEFLTYFNYEAQQDKSGLPNDRFSAERPEGSISTLTIQRTEQRDSAMYRCASSLRNRVVDEQYFGPGTRLTVT.

This clonotype was detected ten times or more. The V gene is TRBV6-5, the J gene TRBJ1-5; D not certain. V gave up 0 bases and J gave up 11 bases, with 11 bases separating them. The V gene's germline CDR1 is MNHEY and CDR2 SVGAGI. This CDR3 comprises 13 residues. For the CDR3, the DNA is TGTGCCAGCAGTTACTCGAAAGGCCTGACCCAGCATTTT. This sequence encodes CASSYSKGLTQHF.

This clonotype was recorded many times. The V gene is TRBV12-3 or TRBV12-4, the J gene TRBJ2-4, with D uncertain. Trimming shortened V by 6 bases and J by 3 bases, and 21 bases separated the two germline ends. The CDR3 is 17 amino acids. CDR3 nucleotide sequence: TGTGCCAGCAGCCCTGCCCCCCCACGAACGAACAAAAACATTCAGTACTTC. Protein sequence: CASSPAPPRTNKNIQYF.

This clonotype was found many times. V gene TRBV12-3 or TRBV12-4 combines with J gene TRBJ1-2, with a weak D call TRBD1 (5 bases). V was shortened by 3 bases and J by 3 bases, with 8 bases between the two germline ends. CDR3 length equals 13 residues. The CDR3 DNA sequence: TGTGCCAGCAGTTTGAGGGGAGACTATGGCTACACCTTC. Its protein product is CASSLRGDYGYTF.

V usage is TRBV19 and J usage is TRBJ2-1; 10 bases line up with TRBD2. This CDR3 is built from 18 residues. The V gene's germline CDR1 is LNHDA and CDR2 SQIVND (reference sequence). The J segment lost 5 bases and the V segment lost 4 bases, leaving 14 bases of the junction unmatched. The CDR3 reads CASSSGYSGRAGNNEQFF. CDR3 in DNA: TGTGCCAGTAGTAGTGGGTACAGCGGGAGGGCCGGGAACAATGAGCAGTTCTTC.

The table lists this clonotype with many counts. This sequence joins TRBV20-1 and TRBJ1-2; D not certain. Germline V gene data show CDR1 as DFQATT and CDR2 as SNEGSKA (reference sequence). The V gene lost 0 bases and the J gene lost 2 bases, with 16 bases spanning the gap. The CDR3 sequence is 16 residues long. The DNA for the CDR3 is TGCAGTGCTAGAGATACTTACGGCTTAGTGAACTATGGCTACACCTTC. This translates into CSARDTYGLVNYGYTF.

The chain has TRBV9 and TRBJ1-1; no clear D gene. The germline V gene has CDR1 SGDLS and CDR2 YYNGEE. V was trimmed by 0 bases and J by 1 base, leaving 10 bases between them. This CDR3 comprises 15 residues. The CDR3 reads CASSVDVGANTEAFF. As DNA, the CDR3 is TGTGCCAGCAGCGTAGACGTAGGAGCGAACACTGAAGCTTTCTTT.

This clonotype has a count of ten or more. The chain couples TRBV15 to TRBJ1-1; 10 bases are shared with TRBD1. The CDR3 has 14 amino acids. CDR1 and CDR2 from the germline V gene are LNHNV and YYDKDF (reference sequence). V was pared by 3 bases and J by 5 bases, with 3 bases of the junction left unmatched. CDR3 nucleotides: TGTGCCACCAGCAGCCGGACAGGGGGGACTGAAGCTTTCTTT. Translating it yields CATSSRTGGTEAFF.

In its sample, this clonotype was seen a few times. The chain recombines TRBV5-1 with TRBJ2-7; TRBD2 might be the D (7 bases). The CDR3 has 15 amino acids. Germline-derived CDR1 and CDR2 are SGHRS and YFSETQ. The V and J ends lost 2 bases and 3 bases respectively, with 15 bases between them. This CDR3 is CASSFGGPGGYEQYF. As DNA, the CDR3 is TGCGCCAGCAGCTTCGGGGGGCCAGGTGGCTACGAGCAGTACTTC.

This clonotype was found many times. The rearrangement links TRBV28 to TRBJ1-3; maybe TRBD1 (5 bases). V was pared by 11 bases and J by 4 bases, with 21 bases between. Looked up from germline, CDR1 is MDHEN and CDR2 is SYDVKM. This CDR3 comprises 15 residues. The CDR3 loop is CAATQPRVYGNTIYF. In DNA form, the CDR3 reads TGTGCCGCCACTCAACCCAGGGTATACGGAAACACCATATATTTT.

The rearrangement joins TRBV18 to TRBJ1-3, with a weak D call TRBD1 (6 bases). This CDR3 spans 15 amino acids. Germline CDR1 and CDR2: KGHSH and LQKENI. Deletions cut 6 bases from V and 0 bases from J, with 12 bases between. DNA of the CDR3: TGTGCCAGCTCCTTTACGGACAGCTCTGGAAACACCATATATTTT. Translation gives CASSFTDSSGNTIYF.

Many counts were recorded for this clonotype. The rearrangement joins TRBV29-1 to TRBJ2-1; D call uncertain. Per the germline V gene, CDR1 is SQVTM and CDR2 is ANQGSEA. This CDR3 is built from 12 residues. Trimming took off 5 bases at V and 8 bases at J, with 13 bases between the two ends. CDR3 sequence (DNA): TGCAGCGTTCCTACTCTTATGGATGAGCAGTTCTTC. Encoded protein: CSVPTLMDEQFF.

In its sample, this clonotype was seen many times. The chain combines TRBV27 with TRBJ2-5, with a tentative D call TRBD2 (5 bases). Germline V gene lookup returns CDR1 MNHEY and CDR2 SMNVEV (reference sequence). This CDR3 comprises 14 residues. V was pared by 8 bases and J by 3 bases, with 16 bases between. The CDR3 loop is CASSDSGSKETQYF. The CDR3 bases are TGTGCCAGCTCGGACTCCGGTAGCAAAGAGACCCAGTACTTC.

The sample holds a few counts of this clonotype. The rearrangement joins TRBV3-1 to TRBJ2-5; perhaps TRBD1 as D (7 bases). Trimming pared 1 base from V and 5 bases from J, leaving 23 bases between. CDR1 and CDR2 (germline): LGHDT, YNNKEL (reference sequence). This CDR3 spans 18 amino acids. The CDR3 is CASSQGPGRGQRTETQYF. In DNA, the CDR3 is TGTGCCAGCAGCCAAGGTCCGGGGCGGGGACAGAGAACGGAGACCCAGTACTTC.

This clonotype was detected a few times. CDR3 bases: TGTGCCGAGAGGGATGAGCAGTTCTTC. Residues: CAERDEQFF. The rearrangement links TRBV6-1 to TRBJ2-1, with a weak D call TRBD2 (5 bases). V was cut by 11 bases and J by 8 bases, with 7 bases left in between. Per germline, CDR1 MNHNS and CDR2 SASEGT. The CDR3 is 9 amino acids.

This clonotype was found many times. The chain has TRBV15 and TRBJ2-3, with D possibly being TRBD1 (6 bases). Trimming removed 0 bases at V and 6 bases at J, with 7 bases between. Germline values: CDR1 LNHNV, CDR2 YYDKDF (reference sequence). This CDR3 contains 13 residues. CDR3 loop: CATSRDRGDTQYF. CDR3 coding DNA: TGTGCCACCAGCAGAGATAGGGGGGATACGCAGTATTTT.